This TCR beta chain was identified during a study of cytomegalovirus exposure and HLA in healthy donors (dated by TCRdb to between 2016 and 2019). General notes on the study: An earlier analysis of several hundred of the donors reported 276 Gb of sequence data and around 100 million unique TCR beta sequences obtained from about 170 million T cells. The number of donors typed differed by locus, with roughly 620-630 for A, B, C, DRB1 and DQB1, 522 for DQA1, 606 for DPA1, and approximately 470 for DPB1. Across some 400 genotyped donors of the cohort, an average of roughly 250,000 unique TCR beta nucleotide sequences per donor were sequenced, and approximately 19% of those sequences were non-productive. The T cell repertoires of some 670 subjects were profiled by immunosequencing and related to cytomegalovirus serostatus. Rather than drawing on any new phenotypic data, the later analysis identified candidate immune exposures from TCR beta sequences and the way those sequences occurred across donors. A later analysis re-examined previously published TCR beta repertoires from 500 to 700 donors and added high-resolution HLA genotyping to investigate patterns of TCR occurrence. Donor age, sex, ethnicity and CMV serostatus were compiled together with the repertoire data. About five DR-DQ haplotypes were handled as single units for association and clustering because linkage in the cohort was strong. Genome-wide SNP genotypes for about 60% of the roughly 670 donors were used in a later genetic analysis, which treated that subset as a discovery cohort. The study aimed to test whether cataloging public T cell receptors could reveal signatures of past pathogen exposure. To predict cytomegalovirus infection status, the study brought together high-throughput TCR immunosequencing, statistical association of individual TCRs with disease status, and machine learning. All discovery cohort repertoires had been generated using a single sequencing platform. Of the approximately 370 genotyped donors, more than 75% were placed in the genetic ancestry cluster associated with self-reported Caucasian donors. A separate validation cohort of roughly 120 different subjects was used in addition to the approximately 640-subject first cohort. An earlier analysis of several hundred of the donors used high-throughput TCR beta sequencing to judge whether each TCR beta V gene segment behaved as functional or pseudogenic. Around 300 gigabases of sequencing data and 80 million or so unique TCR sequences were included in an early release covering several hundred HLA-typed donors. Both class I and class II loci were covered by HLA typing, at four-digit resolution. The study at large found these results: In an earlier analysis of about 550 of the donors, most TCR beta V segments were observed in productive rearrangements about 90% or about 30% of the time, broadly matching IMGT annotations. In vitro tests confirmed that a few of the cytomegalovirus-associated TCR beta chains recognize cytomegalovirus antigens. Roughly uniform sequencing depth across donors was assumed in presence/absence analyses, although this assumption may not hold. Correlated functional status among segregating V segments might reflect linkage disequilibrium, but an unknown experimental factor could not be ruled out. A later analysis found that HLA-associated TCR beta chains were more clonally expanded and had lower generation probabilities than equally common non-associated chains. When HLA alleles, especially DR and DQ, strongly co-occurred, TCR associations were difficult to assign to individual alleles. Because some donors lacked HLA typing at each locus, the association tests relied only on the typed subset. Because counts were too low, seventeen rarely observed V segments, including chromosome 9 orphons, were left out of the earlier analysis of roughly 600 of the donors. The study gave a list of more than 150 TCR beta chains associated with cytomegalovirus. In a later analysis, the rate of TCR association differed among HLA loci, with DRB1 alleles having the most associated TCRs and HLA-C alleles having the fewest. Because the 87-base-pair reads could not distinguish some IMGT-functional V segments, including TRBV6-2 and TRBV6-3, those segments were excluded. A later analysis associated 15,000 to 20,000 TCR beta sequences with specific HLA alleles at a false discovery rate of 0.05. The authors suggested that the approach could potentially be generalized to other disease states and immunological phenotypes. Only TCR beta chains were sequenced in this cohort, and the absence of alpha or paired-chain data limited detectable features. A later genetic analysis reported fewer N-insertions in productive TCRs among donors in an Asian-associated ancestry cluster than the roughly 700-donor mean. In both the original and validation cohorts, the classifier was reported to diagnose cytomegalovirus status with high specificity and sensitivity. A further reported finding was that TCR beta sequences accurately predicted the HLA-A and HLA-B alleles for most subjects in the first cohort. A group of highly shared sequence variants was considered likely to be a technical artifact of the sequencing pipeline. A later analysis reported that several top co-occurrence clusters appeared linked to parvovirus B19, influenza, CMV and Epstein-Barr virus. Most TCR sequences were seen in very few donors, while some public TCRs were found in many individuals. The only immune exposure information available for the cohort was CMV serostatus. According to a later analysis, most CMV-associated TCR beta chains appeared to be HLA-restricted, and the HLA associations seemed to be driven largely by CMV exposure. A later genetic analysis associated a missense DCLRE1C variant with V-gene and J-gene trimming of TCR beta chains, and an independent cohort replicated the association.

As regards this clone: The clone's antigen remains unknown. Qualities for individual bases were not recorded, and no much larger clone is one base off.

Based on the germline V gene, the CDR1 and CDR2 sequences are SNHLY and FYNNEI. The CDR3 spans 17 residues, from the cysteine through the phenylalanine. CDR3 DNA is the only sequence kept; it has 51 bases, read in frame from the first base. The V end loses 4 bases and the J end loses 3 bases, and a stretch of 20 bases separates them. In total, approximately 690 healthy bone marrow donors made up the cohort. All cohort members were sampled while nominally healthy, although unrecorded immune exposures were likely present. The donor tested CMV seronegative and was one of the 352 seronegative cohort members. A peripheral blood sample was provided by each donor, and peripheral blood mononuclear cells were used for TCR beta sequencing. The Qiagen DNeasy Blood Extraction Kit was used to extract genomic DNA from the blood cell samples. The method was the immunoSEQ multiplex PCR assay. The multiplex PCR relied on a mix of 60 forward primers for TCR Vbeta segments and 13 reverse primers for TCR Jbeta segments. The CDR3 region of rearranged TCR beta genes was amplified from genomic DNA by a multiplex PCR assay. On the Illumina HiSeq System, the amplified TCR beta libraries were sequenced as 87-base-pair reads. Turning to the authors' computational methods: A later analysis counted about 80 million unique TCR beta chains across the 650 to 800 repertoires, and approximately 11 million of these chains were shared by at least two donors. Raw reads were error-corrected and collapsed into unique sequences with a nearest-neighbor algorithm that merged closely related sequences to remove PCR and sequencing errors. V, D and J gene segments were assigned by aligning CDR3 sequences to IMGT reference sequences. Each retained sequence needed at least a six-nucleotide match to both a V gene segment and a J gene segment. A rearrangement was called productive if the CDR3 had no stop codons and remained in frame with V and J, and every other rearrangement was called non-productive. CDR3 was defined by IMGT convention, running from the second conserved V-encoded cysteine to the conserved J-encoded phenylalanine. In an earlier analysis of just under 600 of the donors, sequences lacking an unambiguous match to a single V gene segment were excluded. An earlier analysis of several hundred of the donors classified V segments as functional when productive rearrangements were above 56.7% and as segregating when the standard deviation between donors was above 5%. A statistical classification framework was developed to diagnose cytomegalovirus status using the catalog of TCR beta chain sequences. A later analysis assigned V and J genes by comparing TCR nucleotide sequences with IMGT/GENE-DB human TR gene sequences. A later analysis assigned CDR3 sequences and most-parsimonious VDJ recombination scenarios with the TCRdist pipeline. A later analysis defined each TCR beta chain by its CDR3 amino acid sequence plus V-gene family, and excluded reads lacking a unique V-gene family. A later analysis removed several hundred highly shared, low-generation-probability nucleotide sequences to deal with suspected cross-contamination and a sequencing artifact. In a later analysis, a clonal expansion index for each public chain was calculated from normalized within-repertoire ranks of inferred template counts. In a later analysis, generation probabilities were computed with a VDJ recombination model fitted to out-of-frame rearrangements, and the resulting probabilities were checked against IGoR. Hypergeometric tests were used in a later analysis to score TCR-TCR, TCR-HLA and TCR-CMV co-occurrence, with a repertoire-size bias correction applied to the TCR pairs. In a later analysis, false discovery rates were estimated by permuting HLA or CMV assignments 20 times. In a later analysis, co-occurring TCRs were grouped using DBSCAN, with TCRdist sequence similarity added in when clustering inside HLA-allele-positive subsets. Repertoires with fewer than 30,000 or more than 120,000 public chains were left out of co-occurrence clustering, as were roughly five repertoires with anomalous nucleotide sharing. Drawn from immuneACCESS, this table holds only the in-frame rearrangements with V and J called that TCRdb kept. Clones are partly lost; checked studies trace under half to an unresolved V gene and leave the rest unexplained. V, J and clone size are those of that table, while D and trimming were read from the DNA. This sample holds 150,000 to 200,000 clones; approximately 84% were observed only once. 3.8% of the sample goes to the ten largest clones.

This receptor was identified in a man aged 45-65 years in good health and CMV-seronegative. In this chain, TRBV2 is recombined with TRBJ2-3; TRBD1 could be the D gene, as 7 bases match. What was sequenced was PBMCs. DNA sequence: TGTGCCAGCAGTGGGGTCTCGGACAGGAGGGCGACAGATACGCAGTATTTT. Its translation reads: CASSGVSDRRATDTQYF.